A selection of T cell receptor beta chains follows, all from one sample in a study of T cell repertoires in cytomegalovirus infection. TCRdb fed the reads into MiXCR, producing one record per CDR3 protein. The data show some 800,000 distinct CDR3 sequences, with approximately 32% seen just once and roughly 13% held by the top ten. These receptors lack a known antigen. The sample was cultured CD8+ T cells from PBMCs, taken from culture after CMV antigen stimulation. Every receptor here comes from a human donor in good health (CMV status not recorded). Some clones in this sample may be carry-over from other donors' samples. CDR3s include the opening cysteine and the closing phenylalanine or tryptophan. D genes are given only for firm matches. Size is omitted from some rows. Given values are once, few, many or a class for expanded clones.

>many|15|TRBJ1-5|.|TRBV7-2
TGTGCCAGCAGCTTAGTATCAGGGTCGGGGCAGCCCCAGCATTTT
CASSLVSGSGQPQHF
>.|14|TRBJ1-1|.|TRBV28
TGTGCCAGCAGTTTATCTCGCAGCTGGAGTGAAGCTTTCTTT
CASSLSRSWSEAFF
>.|15|TRBJ1-5|.|TRBV7-9
TGTGCCAGCAGCTTTGATTGGTCAGAAAATCAGCCCCAGCATTTT
CASSFDWSENQPQHF
>.|13|TRBJ1-2|TRBD1|TRBV10-3
TGTGCCATCACCCCAGGGGGGAACTATGGCTACACCTTC
CAITPGGNYGYTF
>.|13|TRBJ1-1|.|TRBV19
TGTGCCAGTAGTATCTGGAGGAACACTGAAGCTTTCTTT
CASSIWRNTEAFF
>.|14|TRBJ1-2|.|TRBV7-8
TGTGCCAGCAGAGGAGACAGTACCCACTATGGCTACACCTTC
CASRGDSTHYGYTF
>few|13|TRBJ2-1|.|TRBV5-4
TGTGCCAGCAGCTTTCAGGCCTCCAATGAGCAGTTCTTC
CASSFQASNEQFF
>.|16|TRBJ2-3|TRBD2|TRBV2
TGTGCCAGCAGAGCCGGGACTAGCGGTTTGGCAGATACGCAGTATTTT
CASRAGTSGLADTQYF
>.|13|TRBJ2-1|TRBD1|TRBV6-6
TGTGCCAGCAGTTATCGACAGGGTGTTGAGCAGTTCTTC
CASSYRQGVEQFF
>few|15|TRBJ1-5|TRBD1|TRBV7-8
TGTGCCAGCTCCCTGGACAGGGGAAAGAATCAGCCCCAGCATTTT
CASSLDRGKNQPQHF
>few|18|TRBJ2-7|TRBD2|TRBV15
TGTGCCACCAGCAGAGATAGACTAGCGGGGGGTCGCGGTTACGAGCAGTACTTC
CATSRDRLAGGRGYEQYF
>.|16|TRBJ1-3|.|TRBV20-1
TGCAGTGCTAGAGATTACCGGTTGGGGTCGGAGAACACCATATATTTT
CSARDYRLGSENTIYF
>many|14|TRBJ1-3|.|TRBV7-9
TGTGCCAGCAGCCAAACAGGGAAGAGAGGCACCATATATTTT
CASSQTGKRGTIYF
>many|15|TRBJ1-6|.|TRBV7-2
TGTGCCAGCAGCTTCACGAGCTCCTATAATTCACCCCTCCACTTT
CASSFTSSYNSPLHF
>few|16|TRBJ2-3|TRBD2|TRBV11-1
TGTGCCAGCAGCTACTGGGGACTAGCGGGAACAGATACGCAGTATTTT
CASSYWGLAGTDTQYF
>few|16|TRBJ1-1|.|TRBV19
TGTGCCAGTAGTATCTTGGCCGGGTCGATGGACACTGAAGCTTTCTTT
CASSILAGSMDTEAFF
>few|15|TRBJ2-3|TRBD2|TRBV10-3
TGTGCCATCAGTAGCAGCGGGGGGTCCACAGATACGCAGTATTTT
CAISSSGGSTDTQYF
>.|15|TRBJ1-1|TRBD1|TRBV7-4
TGTGCCAGCAGCTTACTGACAGGGACCCGCACTGAAGCTTTCTTT
CASSLLTGTRTEAFF